A single sample gave rise to the 13 T cell receptor beta chains below, sequenced in a study of T cells in Graves' hyperthyroidism and ophthalmopathy. RNA transcripts provided the source from which TCR beta CDR3 regions were amplified. During a first-round RT-PCR of the TCR CDR3, the HTBI primer set was used. Each CDR3 protein gets one entry after TCRdb re-called the multiplex PCR reads with MiXCR. The sample consists of hundreds of thousands of distinct CDR3 sequences, around 20% of them appearing once. Material for sequencing was blood. These receptors were obtained from a man aged 25 to 40 with Graves' ophthalmopathy.

This clonotype was seen a few times. This chain uses TRBV7-8 with TRBJ2-5; 11 bases line up with TRBD1. V lost 5 bases to trimming and J lost 5 bases; unmatched junction nucleotides: 13. The CDR3 runs to 17 residues. CDR1 SGHVS and CDR2 FQNEAQ come from the germline V gene. The CDR3 reads CASSQGRRTGGWETQYF. The CDR3 DNA sequence: TGTGCCAGCAGCCAAGGGCGTCGGACAGGGGGCTGGGAGACCCAGTACTTC.

This clonotype was counted only a few times. V gene TRBV27 combines with J gene TRBJ1-2; 8 positions match TRBD1. With V trimmed by 6 bases and J by 4 bases, 10 bases remained unmatched. The germline CDR1 and CDR2 sequences are MNHEY and SMNVEV (reference sequence). The CDR3 runs to 15 residues. CDR3 nucleotide sequence: TGTGCCAGCAGGGGGCGCAGGGGGCTAAGCTATGGCTACACCTTC. Amino acid sequence: CASRGRRGLSYGYTF.

The rearrangement joins TRBV10-3 to TRBJ1-2; tentative D call: TRBD1 (6 bases). V lost 7 bases to trimming and J lost 4 bases, with 10 bases between them. The germline V gene encodes CDR1 ENHRY and CDR2 SYGVKD. The CDR3 contains 12 residues. Written as DNA, the CDR3 is TGTGCCATCAATGGACAGCCCTATGGCTACACCTTC. This codes for CAINGQPYGYTF.

This clonotype was counted a few times. This chain connects TRBV18 to TRBJ2-7; D might be TRBD1 (5 bases). This CDR3 has 15 residues. Germline V gene data show CDR1 as KGHSH and CDR2 as LQKENI. Between the trimmed V and J ends, which lost 3 bases and 3 bases, there was a span of 15 bases. The CDR3 nucleotides read TGTGCCAGCTCACCCGGACAAACGAAAAACTACGAGCAGTACTTC. This codes for CASSPGQTKNYEQYF.

V gene TRBV10-3 combines with J gene TRBJ2-3; a weak D match, TRBD2 (6 bases). CDR1 is ENHRY, CDR2 SYGVKD, per germline. The CDR3 spans 15 residues. The V end was cut by 2 bases, the J end by 6 bases, with 15 bases between. DNA of the CDR3: TGTGCCATCAGTGAGCTAGCGTCCTCGGTTGATACGCAGTATTTT. This translates into CAISELASSVDTQYF.

The V call is TRBV19, the J call TRBJ1-2, with D possibly TRBD1 on 5 matching bases. The germline CDR1 and CDR2 sequences are LNHDA and SQIVND (reference sequence). The germline V and J ends were trimmed by 4 bases and 4 bases, with 10 bases remaining between them. The CDR3 totals 13 residues. The CDR3 loop is CASSRTGTYGYTF. Written as DNA, the CDR3 is TGTGCCAGTAGTAGAACGGGGACCTATGGCTACACCTTC. Together with reference TRBV19 and TRBJ1-2, the CDR3 gives the full variable domain: DGGITQSPKYLFRKEGQNVTLSCEQNLNHDAMYWYRQDPGQGLRLIYYSQIVNDFQKGDIAEGYSVSREKKESFPLTVTSAQKNPTAFYLCASSRTGTYGYTFGSGTRLTVV.

This clonotype came up many times. The chain links TRBV27 to TRBJ1-1; 7 bases match TRBD1. This CDR3 is built from 15 residues. V shed 6 bases and J 0 bases; nucleotides not matched to a gene: 7. Germline lookup yields CDR1 MNHEY and CDR2 SMNVEV (reference sequence). The CDR3 bases are TGTGCCAGCAGACCTCAGGGGGGGATGAACACTGAAGCTTTCTTT. This sequence encodes CASRPQGGMNTEAFF.

This clonotype has just a few counts. This sequence joins TRBV11-2 and TRBJ2-7, with 9 bases fitting TRBD2. V trimming: 3 bases; J trimming: 4 bases; junction bases outside the gene matches: 4. The CDR3 extends over 14 amino acids. CDR1 and CDR2 from the germline V gene are SGHAT and FQNNGV. The CDR3 sequence is CASSFIAGAYEQYF. Written as DNA, the CDR3 is TGTGCCAGCAGCTTTATAGCGGGAGCTTACGAGCAGTACTTC.

The V and J genes are TRBV4-2 and TRBJ1-5, with 11 bases matching TRBD1. The CDR3 length is 18 residues. The V and J ends lost 0 bases and 2 bases, in that order; junction bases with no gene match: 6. CDR1 and CDR2 (germline): LGHNA, YNFKEQ. The CDR3 loop reads CASSQDGTGGWGNQPQHF. The CDR3 nucleotides are TGTGCCAGCAGCCAAGACGGGACAGGGGGGTGGGGCAATCAGCCCCAGCATTTT.

This clonotype has just a few counts. V usage is TRBV25-1 and J usage is TRBJ1-6; D is unclear. Germline lookup yields CDR1 MGHDK and CDR2 SYGVNS. V was shortened by 4 bases and J by 9 bases, with 22 bases between the two germline ends. The CDR3 sequence is 17 residues long. The CDR3 is CASSVYRAGGSSSPLHF. As DNA, the CDR3 is TGTGCCAGCAGTGTTTATAGGGCAGGCGGCAGTAGTTCACCCCTCCACTTT.

This clonotype was seen more than once but under ten times. The rearrangement uses TRBV9 and TRBJ2-3; D possibly corresponds to TRBD2 (5 bases). Germline V gene lookup returns CDR1 SGDLS and CDR2 YYNGEE. The CDR3 sequence is 15 residues long. The V and J ends lost 1 base and 1 base respectively, with 10 bases between them. The CDR3 nucleotides are TGTGCCAGCAGCGTACGAGGGTTAGGCACAGATACGCAGTATTTT. This encodes CASSVRGLGTDTQYF.

The chain joins TRBV10-2 to TRBJ2-1; D is possibly TRBD2 (7 bases). Germline-derived CDR1 and CDR2 are WSHSY and SAAADI. The V end lost 9 bases, the J end lost 5 bases, and 14 bases lay between the germline ends. The CDR3 loop spans 13 amino acids. The CDR3 loop is CASTSAGDNEQFF. As DNA, the CDR3 is TGCGCCAGTACTAGCGCAGGGGACAATGAGCAGTTCTTC.

This clonotype has just a few counts. The chain uses TRBV11-2 and TRBJ2-2; 9 bases are shared with TRBD1. The CDR3 consists of 16 residues. Germline assignment: CDR1 SGHAT and CDR2 FQNNGV. V shed 4 bases, J shed 6 bases, and the junction held 9 bases outside the gene matches. The CDR3 region has the DNA TGTGCCAGCAGCTACCACAGGGGGCAAAGCGCCGGGGAGCTGTTTTTT. Translation: CASSYHRGQSAGELFF.